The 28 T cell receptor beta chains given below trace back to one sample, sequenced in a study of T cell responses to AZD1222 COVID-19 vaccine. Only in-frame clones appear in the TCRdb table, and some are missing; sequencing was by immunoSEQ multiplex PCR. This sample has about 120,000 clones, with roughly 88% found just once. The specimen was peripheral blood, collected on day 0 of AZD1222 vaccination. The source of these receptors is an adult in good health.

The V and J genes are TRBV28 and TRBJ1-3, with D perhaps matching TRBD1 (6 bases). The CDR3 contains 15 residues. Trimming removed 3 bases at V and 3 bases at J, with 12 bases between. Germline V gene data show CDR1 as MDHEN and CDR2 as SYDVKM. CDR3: CASSFLVGGGNTIYF. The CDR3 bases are TGTGCCAGCAGTTTCTTAGTAGGGGGTGGAAACACCATATATTTT.

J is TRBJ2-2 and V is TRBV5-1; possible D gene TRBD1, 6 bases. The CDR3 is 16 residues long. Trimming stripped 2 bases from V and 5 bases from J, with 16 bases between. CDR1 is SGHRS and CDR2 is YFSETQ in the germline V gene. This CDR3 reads CASSFTGRMVTGELFF. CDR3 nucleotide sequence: TGCGCCAGCAGCTTTACAGGGCGGATGGTGACCGGGGAGCTGTTTTTT.

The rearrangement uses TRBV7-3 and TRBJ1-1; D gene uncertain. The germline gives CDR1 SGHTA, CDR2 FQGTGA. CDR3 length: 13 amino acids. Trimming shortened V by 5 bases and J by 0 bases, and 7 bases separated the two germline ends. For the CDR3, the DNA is TGTGCCAGCAGCACCGGGGTGAACACTGAAGCTTTCTTT. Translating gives CASSTGVNTEAFF. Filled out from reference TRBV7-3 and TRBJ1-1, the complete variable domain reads GAGVSQTPSNKVTEKGKYVELRCDPISGHTALYWYRQSLGQGPEFLIYFQGTGAADDSGLPNDRFFAVRPEGSVSTLKIQRTERGDSAVYLCASSTGVNTEAFFGQGTRLTVV.

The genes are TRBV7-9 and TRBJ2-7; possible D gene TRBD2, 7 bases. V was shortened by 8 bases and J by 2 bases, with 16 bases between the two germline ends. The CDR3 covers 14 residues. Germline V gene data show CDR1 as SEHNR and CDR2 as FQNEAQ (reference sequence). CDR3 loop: CASRGATGPYEQYF. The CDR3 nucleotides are TGTGCCAGCCGGGGGGCTACCGGTCCCTACGAGCAGTACTTC.

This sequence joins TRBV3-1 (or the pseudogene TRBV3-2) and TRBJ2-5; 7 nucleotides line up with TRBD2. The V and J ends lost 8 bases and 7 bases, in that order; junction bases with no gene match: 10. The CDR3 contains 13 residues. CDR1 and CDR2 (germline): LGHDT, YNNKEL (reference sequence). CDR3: CASGEGQSGTQYF. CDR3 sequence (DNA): TGTGCCAGCGGGGAGGGCCAGTCCGGGACCCAGTACTTC.

The CDR3 sequence: CASSLRKGANSGNTIYF. CDR3 coding DNA: TGTGCCAGCAGCTTAAGGAAAGGTGCCAACTCTGGAAACACCATATATTTT. The rearrangement links TRBV7-2 to TRBJ1-3; D remains unclear. From germline, CDR1 is SGHTA and CDR2 FQGNSA. This CDR3 comprises 17 residues. V lost 2 bases, J lost 0 bases, and 14 bases lay in between.

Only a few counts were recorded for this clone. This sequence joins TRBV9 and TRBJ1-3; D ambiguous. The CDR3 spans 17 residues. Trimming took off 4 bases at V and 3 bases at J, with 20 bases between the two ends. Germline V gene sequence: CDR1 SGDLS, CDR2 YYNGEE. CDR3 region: CASSPQADSNRGNTIYF. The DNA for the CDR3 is TGTGCCAGCAGCCCCCAGGCTGACTCGAATCGTGGAAACACCATATATTTT.

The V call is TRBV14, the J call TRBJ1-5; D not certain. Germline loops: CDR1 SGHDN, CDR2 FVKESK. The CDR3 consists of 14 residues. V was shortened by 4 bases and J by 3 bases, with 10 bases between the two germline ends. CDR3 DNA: TGTGCCAGCAGCCTTGACGGTCCCAATCAGCCCCAGCATTTT. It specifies CASSLDGPNQPQHF.

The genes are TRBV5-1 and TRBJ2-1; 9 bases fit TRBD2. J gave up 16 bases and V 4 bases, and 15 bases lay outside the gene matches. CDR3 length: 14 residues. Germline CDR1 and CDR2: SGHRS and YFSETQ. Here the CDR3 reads CASSRGGATAEPFF. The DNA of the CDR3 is TGCGCCAGCAGCCGCGGGGGGGCCACCGCAGAACCCTTCTTC.

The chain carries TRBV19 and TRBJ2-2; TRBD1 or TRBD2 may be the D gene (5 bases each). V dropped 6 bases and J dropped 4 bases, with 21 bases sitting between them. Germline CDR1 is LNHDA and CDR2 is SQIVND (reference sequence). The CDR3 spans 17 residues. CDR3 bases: TGTGCCAGTAGCCCTTCTCTGGGGGTGGCGAGCACCGGGGAGCTGTTTTTT. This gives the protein CASSPSLGVASTGELFF.

CDR3 loop: CASSEGTGVSGYTF. The CDR3 nucleotides are TGTGCCAGCAGTGAAGGGACAGGGGTAAGCGGCTACACCTTC. The gene calls are TRBV2 and TRBJ1-2; TRBD1 aligns across 9 bases. Unmatched junction bases numbered 5, after V lost 1 base and J lost 8 bases. The CDR3 has 14 amino acids. CDR1 and CDR2 (germline): SNHLY, FYNNEI.

Written as DNA, the CDR3 is TGTGCCAGCAGTTCCCTGACAGGGATTATCCTCCACTTT. Its translation is CASSSLTGIILHF. The V call is TRBV27, the J call TRBJ1-6; 7 bases map to TRBD1. The CDR3 consists of 13 residues. J was trimmed by 15 bases and V by 4 bases; bases with no gene match: 9. CDR1 is MNHEY and CDR2 is SMNVEV in the germline V gene (reference sequence).

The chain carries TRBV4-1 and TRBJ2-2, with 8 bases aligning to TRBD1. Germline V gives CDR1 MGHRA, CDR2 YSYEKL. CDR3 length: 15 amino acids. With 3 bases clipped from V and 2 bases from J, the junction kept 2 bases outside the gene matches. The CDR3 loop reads CASSHRGLNTGELFF. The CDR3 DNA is TGCGCCAGCAGCCACAGGGGGCTTAACACCGGGGAGCTGTTTTTT.

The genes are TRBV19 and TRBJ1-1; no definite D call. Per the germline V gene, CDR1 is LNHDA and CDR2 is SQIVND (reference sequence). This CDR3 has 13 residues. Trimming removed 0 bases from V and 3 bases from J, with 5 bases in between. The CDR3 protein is CASSIDLHTEAFF. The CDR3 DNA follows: TGTGCCAGTAGTATAGATCTACACACTGAAGCTTTCTTT.

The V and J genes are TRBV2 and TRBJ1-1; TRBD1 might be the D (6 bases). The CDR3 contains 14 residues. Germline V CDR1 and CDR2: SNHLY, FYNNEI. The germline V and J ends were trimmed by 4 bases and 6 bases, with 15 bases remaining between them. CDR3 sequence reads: CASSVTGSYAEAFF. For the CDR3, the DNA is TGTGCCAGCAGTGTTACAGGGTCGTACGCTGAAGCTTTCTTT.

CDR3 nucleotide sequence: TGCAGCGTTGGAGATACAGGCCGAGAGCAGTACTTC. Translation: CSVGDTGREQYF. The chain carries TRBV29-1 and TRBJ2-7; a possible D gene is TRBD1 (5 bases). Germline lookup yields CDR1 SQVTM and CDR2 ANQGSEA. This CDR3 spans 12 amino acids. V was trimmed by 4 bases and J by 7 bases, leaving 14 bases between them.

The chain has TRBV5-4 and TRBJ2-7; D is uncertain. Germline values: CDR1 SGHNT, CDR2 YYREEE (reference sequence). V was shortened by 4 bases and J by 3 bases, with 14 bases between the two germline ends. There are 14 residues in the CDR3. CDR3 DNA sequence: TGTGCCAGCAGCCCACGTGATCCGAACTACGAGCAGTACTTC. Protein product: CASSPRDPNYEQYF.

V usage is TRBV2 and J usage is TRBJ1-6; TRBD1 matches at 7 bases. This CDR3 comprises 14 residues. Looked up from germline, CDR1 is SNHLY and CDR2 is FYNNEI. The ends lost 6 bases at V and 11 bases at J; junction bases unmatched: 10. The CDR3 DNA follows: TGTGCCAGCAGGGTACAGGGGTCTGGGGCACCCCTCCACTTT. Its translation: CASRVQGSGAPLHF.

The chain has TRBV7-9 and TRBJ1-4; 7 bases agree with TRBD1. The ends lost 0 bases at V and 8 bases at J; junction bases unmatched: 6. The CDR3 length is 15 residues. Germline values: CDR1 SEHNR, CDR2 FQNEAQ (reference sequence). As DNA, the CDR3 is TGTGCCAGCAGCTTAGCCGCCAGGGGGGAAGAAAAACTGTTTTTT. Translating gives CASSLAARGEEKLFF.

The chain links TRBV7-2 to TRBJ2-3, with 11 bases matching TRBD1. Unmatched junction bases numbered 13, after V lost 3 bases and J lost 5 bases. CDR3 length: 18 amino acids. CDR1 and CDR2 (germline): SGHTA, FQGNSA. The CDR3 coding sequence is TGTGCCAGCAGCTTCATTTGGCTCGGACAGGGGGCAAAAGATACGCAGTATTTT. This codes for CASSFIWLGQGAKDTQYF. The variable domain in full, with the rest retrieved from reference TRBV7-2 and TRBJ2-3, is GAGVSQSPSNKVTEKGKDVELRCDPISGHTALYWYRQSLGQGLEFLIYFQGNSAPDKSGLPSDRFSAERTGGSVSTLTIQRTQQEDSAVYLCASSFIWLGQGAKDTQYFGPGTRLTVL.

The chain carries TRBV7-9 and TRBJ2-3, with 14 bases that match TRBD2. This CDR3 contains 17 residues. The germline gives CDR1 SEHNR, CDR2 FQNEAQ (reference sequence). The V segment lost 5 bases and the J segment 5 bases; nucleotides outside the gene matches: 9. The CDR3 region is CASSIRLAGGPVDTQYF. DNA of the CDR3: TGTGCCAGCAGCATAAGACTAGCGGGAGGGCCCGTAGATACGCAGTATTTT.

The CDR3, as DNA: TGCGCCAGCAGCAGCCCCCAACGGGGGCTCTACGAGCAGTACTTC. It specifies CASSSPQRGLYEQYF. V and J are TRBV4-1 and TRBJ2-7, with D tentatively TRBD1 or TRBD2 (6 bases each). The germline V gene has CDR1 MGHRA and CDR2 YSYEKL. This CDR3 is built from 15 residues. The ends were cut back, 5 bases at V and 3 bases at J, with 17 bases in the middle.

CDR3 nucleotides: TGTGCCAGCAGTTACCCGCATGGAGGAGGCAATGAGCAGTTCTTC. Translated: CASSYPHGGGNEQFF. The chain joins TRBV6-2 or TRBV6-3 to TRBJ2-1; D is perhaps TRBD2 (5 bases). The germline CDR1 and CDR2 sequences are MNHEY and SVGEGT. Trimming shortened V by 2 bases and J by 6 bases, and 14 bases separated the two germline ends. This CDR3 spans 15 amino acids.

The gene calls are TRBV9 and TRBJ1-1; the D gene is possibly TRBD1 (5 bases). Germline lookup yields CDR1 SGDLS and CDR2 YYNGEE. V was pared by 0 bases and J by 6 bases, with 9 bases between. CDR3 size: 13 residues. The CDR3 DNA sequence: TGTGCCAGCAGCGTAGGTGGGGCGGCTGAAGCTTTCTTT. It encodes CASSVGGAAEAFF.

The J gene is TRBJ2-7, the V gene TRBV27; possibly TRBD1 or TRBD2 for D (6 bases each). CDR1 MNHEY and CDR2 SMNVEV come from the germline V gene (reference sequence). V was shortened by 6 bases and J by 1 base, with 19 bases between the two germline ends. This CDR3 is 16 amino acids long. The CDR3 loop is CASSSGRGHGSYEQYF. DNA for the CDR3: TGTGCCAGCAGCTCAGGCCGGGGGCATGGGTCCTACGAGCAGTACTTC.

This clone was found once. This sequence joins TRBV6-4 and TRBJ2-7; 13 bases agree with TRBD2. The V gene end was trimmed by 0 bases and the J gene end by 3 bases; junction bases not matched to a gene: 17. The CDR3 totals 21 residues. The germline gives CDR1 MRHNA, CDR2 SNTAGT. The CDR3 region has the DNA TGTGCCAGCAGTGACTCACTAGCGGGAGGGGTCAAAGGGAGGAATTACTACGAGCAGTACTTC. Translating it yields CASSDSLAGGVKGRNYYEQYF.

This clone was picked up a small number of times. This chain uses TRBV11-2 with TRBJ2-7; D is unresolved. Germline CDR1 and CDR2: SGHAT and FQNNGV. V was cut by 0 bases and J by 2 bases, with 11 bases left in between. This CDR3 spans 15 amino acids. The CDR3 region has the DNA TGTGCCAGCAGCTTAGAGGCAGGCCGTACCTACGAGCAGTACTTC. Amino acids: CASSLEAGRTYEQYF.

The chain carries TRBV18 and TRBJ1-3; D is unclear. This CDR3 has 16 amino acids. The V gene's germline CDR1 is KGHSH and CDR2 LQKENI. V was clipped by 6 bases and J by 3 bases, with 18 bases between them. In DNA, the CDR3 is TGTGCCAGCTCCCCCAACAGCAGAGAGTATGGAAACACCATATATTTT. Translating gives CASSPNSREYGNTIYF.